The TCR beta chain described here comes from a study of blood T cells in healthy people across ages. A second 7 to 11 cycle PCR used barcoded and J-beta primers. TCRdb analysed the 5' RACE reads with MiXCR anew, one entry per CDR3 protein. The sample has roughly 1.5 million distinct CDR3 sequences; 42% are singletons. The V end lost 5 bases, the J end lost 11 bases, and 24 bases lay between the germline ends. CDR1 and CDR2 from the germline V gene are SGHAT and FQNNGV. CDR3 length: 15 residues. The TCR was taken from a woman between 18 and 29 years old in good health. The rearrangement links TRBV11-2 to TRBJ2-5; either TRBD1 or TRBD2 may fit D (5 bases each). Sequencing input: blood. Here the CDR3 DNA reads TGTGCCAGCAGCCGGGCCCGGGGCCGCTACAATGAGCAGTACTTC. Its protein is CASSRARGRYNEQYF.